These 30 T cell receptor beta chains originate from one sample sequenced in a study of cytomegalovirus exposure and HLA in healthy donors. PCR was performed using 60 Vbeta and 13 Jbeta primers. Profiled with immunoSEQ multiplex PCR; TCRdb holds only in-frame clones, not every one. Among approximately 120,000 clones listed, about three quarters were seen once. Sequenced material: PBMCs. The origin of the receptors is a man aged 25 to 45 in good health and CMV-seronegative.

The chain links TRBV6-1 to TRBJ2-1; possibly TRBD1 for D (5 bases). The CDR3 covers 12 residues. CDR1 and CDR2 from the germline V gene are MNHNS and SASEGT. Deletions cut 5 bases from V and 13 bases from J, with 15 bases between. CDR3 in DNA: TGTGCCAGCAGTCCACACAGGCCACCCCAGTTCTTC. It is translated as CASSPHRPPQFF.

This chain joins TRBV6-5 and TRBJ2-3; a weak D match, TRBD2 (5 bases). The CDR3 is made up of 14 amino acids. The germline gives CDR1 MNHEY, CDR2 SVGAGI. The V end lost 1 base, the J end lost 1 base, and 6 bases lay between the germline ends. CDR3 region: CASSYLLGTDTQYF. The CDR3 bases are TGTGCCAGCAGTTACTTACTAGGCACAGATACGCAGTATTTT.

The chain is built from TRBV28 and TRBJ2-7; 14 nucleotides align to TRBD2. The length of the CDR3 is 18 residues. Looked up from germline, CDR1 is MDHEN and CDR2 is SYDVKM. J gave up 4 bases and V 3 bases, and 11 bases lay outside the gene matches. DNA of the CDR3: TGTGCCAGCAGTTTCCCCCGGACTAGCGGGGGGCCCGAATACGAGCAGTACTTC. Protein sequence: CASSFPRTSGGPEYEQYF.

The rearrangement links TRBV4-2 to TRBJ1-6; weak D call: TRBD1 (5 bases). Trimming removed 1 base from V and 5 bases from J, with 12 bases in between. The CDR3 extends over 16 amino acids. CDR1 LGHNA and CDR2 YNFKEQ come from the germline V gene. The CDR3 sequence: CASSQASGINNSPLHF. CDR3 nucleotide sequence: TGTGCCAGCAGCCAAGCGTCAGGGATTAATAATTCACCCCTCCACTTT.

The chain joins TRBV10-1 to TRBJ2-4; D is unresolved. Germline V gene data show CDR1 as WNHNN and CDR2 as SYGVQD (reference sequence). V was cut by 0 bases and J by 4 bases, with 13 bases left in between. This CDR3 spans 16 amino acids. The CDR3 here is CASSESLYTEKNIQYF. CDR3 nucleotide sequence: TGCGCCAGCAGTGAGTCTCTATATACAGAGAAAAACATTCAGTACTTC.

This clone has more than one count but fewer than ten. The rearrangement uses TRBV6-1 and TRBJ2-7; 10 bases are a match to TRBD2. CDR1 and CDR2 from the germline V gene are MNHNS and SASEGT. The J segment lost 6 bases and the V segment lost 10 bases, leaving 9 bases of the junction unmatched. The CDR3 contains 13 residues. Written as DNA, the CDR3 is TGTGCCAACCCCCAGCGGGGGGGCTTCGAGCAGTACTTC. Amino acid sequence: CANPQRGGFEQYF.

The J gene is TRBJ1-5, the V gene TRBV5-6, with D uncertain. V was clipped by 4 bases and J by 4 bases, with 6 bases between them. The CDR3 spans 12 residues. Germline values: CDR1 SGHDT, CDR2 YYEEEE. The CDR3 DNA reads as TGTGCCAGCAGCCGTTTAAATCAGCCCCAGCATTTT. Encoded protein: CASSRLNQPQHF. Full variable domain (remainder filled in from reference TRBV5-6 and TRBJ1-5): DAGVTQSPTHLIKTRGQQVTLRCSPKSGHDTVSWYQQALGQGPQFIFQYYEEEERQRGNFPDRFSGHQFPNYSSELNVNALLLGDSALYLCASSRLNQPQHFGDGTRLSIL.

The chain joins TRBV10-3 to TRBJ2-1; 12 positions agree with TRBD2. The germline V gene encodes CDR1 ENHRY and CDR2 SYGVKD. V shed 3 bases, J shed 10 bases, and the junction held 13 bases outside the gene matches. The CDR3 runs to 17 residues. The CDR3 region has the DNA TGTGCCATCAGTGAAAGTGTAGCTAGCGGGGGGGCCGAGGAGCAGTTCTTC. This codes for CAISESVASGGAEEQFF.

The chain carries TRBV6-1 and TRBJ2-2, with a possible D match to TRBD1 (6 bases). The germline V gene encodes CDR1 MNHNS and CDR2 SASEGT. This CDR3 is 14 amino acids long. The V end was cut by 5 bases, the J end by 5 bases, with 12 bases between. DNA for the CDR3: TGTGCCAGCAGTCACAGGGTGGATACCGGGGAGCTGTTTTTT. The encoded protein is CASSHRVDTGELFF.

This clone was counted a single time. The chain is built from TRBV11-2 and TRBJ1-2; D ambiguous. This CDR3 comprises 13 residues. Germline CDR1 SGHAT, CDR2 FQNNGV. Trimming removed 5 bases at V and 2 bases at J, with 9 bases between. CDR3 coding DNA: TGTGCCAGCAGCCCTCAGGTGAACTATGGCTACACCTTC. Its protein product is CASSPQVNYGYTF.

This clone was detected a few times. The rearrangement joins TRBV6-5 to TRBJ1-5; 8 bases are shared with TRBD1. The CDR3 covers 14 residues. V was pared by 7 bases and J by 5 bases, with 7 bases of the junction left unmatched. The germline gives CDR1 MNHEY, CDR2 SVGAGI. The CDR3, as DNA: TGTGCCAGCAATATAATACAGGGGGATCAGCCCCAGCATTTT. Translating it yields CASNIIQGDQPQHF.

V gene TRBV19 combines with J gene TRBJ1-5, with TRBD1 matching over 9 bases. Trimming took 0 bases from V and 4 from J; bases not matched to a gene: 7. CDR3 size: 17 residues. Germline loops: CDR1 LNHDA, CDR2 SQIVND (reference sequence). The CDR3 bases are TGTGCCAGTAGTATAGATCCTCCCGGGACAGGGAATCAGCCCCAGCATTTT. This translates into CASSIDPPGTGNQPQHF. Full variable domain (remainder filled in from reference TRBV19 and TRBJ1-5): DGGITQSPKYLFRKEGQNVTLSCEQNLNHDAMYWYRQDPGQGLRLIYYSQIVNDFQKGDIAEGYSVSREKKESFPLTVTSAQKNPTAFYLCASSIDPPGTGNQPQHFGDGTRLSIL.

DNA of the CDR3: TGTGCCAGCAGTTTATCGGGGACAGGGGTCGATGAGCAGTTCTTC. Amino acids: CASSLSGTGVDEQFF. The V gene is TRBV27, the J gene TRBJ2-1; TRBD1 matches at 10 bases. V was clipped by 0 bases and J by 8 bases; unmatched bases: 4. Germline lookup yields CDR1 MNHEY and CDR2 SMNVEV (reference sequence). CDR3 size: 15 residues.

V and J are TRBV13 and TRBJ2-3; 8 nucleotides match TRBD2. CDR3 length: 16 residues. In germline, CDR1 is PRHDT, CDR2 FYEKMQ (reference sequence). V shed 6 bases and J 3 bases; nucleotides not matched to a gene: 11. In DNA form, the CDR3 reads TGTGCCAGCAGTTCCGGCGGGGGGATAGGAACAGATACGCAGTATTTT. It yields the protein CASSSGGGIGTDTQYF.

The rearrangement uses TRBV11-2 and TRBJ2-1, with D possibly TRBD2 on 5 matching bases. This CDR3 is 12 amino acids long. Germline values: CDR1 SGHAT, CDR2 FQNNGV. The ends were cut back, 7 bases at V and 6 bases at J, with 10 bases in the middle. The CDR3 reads CASTLTSNEQFF. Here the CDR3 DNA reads TGTGCCAGCACCCTAACTAGCAATGAGCAGTTCTTC.

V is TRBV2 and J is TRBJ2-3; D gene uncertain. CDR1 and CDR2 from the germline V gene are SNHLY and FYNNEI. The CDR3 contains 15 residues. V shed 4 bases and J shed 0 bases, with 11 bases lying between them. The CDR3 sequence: CASSAFEASTDTQYF. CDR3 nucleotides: TGTGCCAGCAGTGCCTTCGAGGCTAGCACAGATACGCAGTATTTT.

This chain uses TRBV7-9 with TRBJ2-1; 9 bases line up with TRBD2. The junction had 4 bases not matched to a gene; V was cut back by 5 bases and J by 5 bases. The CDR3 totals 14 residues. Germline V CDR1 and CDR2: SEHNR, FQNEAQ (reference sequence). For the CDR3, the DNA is TGTGCCAGCAGCCCTAGCGGGGAGCACAATGAGCAGTTCTTC. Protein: CASSPSGEHNEQFF.

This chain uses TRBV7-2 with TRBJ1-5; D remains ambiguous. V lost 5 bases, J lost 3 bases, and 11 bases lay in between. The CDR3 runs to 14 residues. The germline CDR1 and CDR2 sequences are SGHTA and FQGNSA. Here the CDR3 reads CASSQSHNNQPQHF. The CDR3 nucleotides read TGTGCCAGCAGCCAGTCCCATAACAATCAGCCCCAGCATTTT.

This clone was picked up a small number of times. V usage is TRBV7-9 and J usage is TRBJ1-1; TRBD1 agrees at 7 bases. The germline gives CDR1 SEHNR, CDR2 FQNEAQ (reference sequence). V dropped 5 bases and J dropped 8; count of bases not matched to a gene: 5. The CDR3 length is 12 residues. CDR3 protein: CASSGTTGEAFF. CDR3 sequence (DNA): TGTGCCAGCAGCGGTACGACAGGGGAAGCTTTCTTT.

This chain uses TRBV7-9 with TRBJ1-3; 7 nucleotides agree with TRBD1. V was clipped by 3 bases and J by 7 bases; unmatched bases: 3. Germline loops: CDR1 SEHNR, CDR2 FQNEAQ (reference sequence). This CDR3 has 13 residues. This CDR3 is CASSFPGQNTIYF. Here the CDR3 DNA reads TGTGCCAGCAGCTTTCCGGGACAGAACACCATATATTTT.

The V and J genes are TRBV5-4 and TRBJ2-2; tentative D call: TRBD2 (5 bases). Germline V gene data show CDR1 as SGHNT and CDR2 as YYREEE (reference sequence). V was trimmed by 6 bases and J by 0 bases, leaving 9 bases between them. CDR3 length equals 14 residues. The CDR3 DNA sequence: TGTGCCAGCAACGGGGTTCCGAACACCGGGGAGCTGTTTTTT. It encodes CASNGVPNTGELFF.

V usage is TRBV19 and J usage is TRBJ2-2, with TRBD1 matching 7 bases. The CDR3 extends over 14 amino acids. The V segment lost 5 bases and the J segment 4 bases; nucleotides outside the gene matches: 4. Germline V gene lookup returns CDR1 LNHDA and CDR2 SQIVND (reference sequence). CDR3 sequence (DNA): TGTGCCAGTAGTCCTGGACAGGTCACCGGGGAGCTGTTTTTT. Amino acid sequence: CASSPGQVTGELFF.

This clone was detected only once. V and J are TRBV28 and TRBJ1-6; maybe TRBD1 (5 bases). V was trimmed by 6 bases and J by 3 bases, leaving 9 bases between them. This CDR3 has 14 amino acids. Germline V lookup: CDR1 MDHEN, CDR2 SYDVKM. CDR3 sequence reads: CASRSTDYNSPLHF. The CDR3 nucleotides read TGTGCCAGCAGGTCGACAGACTATAATTCACCCCTCCACTTT.

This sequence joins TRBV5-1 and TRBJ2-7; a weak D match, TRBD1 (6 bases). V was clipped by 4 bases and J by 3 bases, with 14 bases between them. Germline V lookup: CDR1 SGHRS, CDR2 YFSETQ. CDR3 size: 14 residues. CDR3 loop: CASSPLSRGYEQYF. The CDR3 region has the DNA TGCGCCAGCAGCCCTCTCAGCAGGGGCTACGAGCAGTACTTC.

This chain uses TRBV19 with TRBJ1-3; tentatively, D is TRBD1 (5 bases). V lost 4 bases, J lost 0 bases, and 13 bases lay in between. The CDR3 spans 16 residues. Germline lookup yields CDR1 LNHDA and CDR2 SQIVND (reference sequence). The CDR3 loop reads CASSTEQVYSGNTIYF. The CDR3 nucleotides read TGTGCCAGTAGTACGGAACAGGTTTACTCTGGAAACACCATATATTTT.

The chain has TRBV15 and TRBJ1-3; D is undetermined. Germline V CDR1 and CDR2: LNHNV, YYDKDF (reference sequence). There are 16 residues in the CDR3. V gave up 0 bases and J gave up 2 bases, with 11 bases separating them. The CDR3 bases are TGTGCCACCAGCAGAGATTTGCGGCACCCTGGAAACACCATATATTTT. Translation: CATSRDLRHPGNTIYF.

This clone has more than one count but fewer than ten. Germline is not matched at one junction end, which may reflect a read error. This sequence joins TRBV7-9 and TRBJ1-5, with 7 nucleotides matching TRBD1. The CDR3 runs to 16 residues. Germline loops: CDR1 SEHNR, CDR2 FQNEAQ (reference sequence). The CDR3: CSSSKGAAEINQPQHF. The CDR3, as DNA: TGTTCCAGCAGCAAGGGGGCGGCGGAGATCAATCAGCCCCAGCATTTT.

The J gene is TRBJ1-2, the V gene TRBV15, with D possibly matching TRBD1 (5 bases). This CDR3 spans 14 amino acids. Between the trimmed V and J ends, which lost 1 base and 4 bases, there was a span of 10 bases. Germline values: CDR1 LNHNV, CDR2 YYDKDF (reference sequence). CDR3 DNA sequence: TGTGCCACCAGCAGAGTCGGGGGTAGCTATGGCTACACCTTC. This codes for CATSRVGGSYGYTF.

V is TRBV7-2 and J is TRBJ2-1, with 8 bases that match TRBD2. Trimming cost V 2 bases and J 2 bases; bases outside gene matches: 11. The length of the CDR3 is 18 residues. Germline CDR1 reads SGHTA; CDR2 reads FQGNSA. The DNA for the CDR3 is TGTGCCAGCAGCTTAACTCACGTCGTAGCGGGGCCCTACAATGAGCAGTTCTTC. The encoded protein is CASSLTHVVAGPYNEQFF.

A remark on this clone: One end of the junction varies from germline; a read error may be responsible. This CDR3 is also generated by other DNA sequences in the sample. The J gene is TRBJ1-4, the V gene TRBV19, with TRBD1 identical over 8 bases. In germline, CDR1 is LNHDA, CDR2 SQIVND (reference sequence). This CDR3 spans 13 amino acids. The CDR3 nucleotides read TGCGCCAGTCGGGACAGGCCGAATGAAAAACTGTTTTTT. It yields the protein CASRDRPNEKLFF.